This T cell receptor beta chain was found in a study of cytomegalovirus exposure and HLA in healthy donors. Study-wide results and caveats: The classifier, whose performance was assessed in both the original and validation cohorts, reportedly diagnosed cytomegalovirus status with high specificity and sensitivity.

The donors formed part of the approximately 120-subject validation cohort, distinct from the approximately 670-subject first cohort. Per the germline V gene, CDR1 is SEHNR and CDR2 is FQNEAQ (reference sequence). The CDR3 is made up of 17 amino acids. V lost 8 bases and J 1 base, leaving 23 bases between the germline ends. Using immunoSEQ multiplex PCR, the repertoire was profiled, and TCRdb retains in-frame clones only, with some absent. Among about 220,000 clones listed, just over 90% were seen once. Comment on this clone: Its specificity is unknown.

This clonotype originated in a woman between 18 and 29 years old in good health and CMV-seronegative. The sample comprised PBMCs. The V gene is TRBV7-9, the J gene TRBJ1-2; no reliable D call. The CDR3, as DNA: TGTGCCAGCCCCCGGGAGGACGGTTCCCCTCTTAACTATGGCTACACCTTC. Its protein product is CASPREDGSPLNYGYTF.